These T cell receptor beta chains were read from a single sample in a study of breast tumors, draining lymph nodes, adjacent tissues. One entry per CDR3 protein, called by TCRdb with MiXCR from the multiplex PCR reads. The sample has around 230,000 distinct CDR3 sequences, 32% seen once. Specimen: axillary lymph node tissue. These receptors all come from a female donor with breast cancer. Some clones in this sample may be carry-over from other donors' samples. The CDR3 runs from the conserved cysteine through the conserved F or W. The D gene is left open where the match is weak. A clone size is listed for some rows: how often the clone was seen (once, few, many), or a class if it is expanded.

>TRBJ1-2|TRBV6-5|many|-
TGTGCCAGCAGTACAGGATATGGCTACACCTTC
CASSTGYGYTF
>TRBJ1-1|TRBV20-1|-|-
TGCAGTGCTAGAGAAACGGGGATGAACACTGAAGCTTTCTTT
CSARETGMNTEAFF
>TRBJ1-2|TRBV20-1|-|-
TGCAGTGCTAGAGATAGTGGGGACGGCCTAGGCTACACCTTC
CSARDSGDGLGYTF
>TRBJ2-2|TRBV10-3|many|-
TGTGCCATCAGCGGGACATCAAACACCGGGGAGCTGTTTTTT
CAISGTSNTGELFF
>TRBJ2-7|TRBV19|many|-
TGTGCCAGTAGTATGGGAATGGCGGACTCCTACGAGCAGTACTTC
CASSMGMADSYEQYF
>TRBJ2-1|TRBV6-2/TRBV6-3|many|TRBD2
TGTGCCAGCAGTGAGCCAAAGCCGGGGGGGTATGAGCAGTTCTTC
CASSEPKPGGYEQFF
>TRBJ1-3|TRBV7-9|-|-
TGTGCCAGCAGCTTAGTGGGGGGGCCCACTCGGTATTTT
CASSLVGGPTRYF
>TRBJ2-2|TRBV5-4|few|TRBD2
TGTGCCAGCAGCTCCGGCTCTCGCAGACTAGCGGGAGGGTCCGGGGAGCTGTTTTTT
CASSSGSRRLAGGSGELFF
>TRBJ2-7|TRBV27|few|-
TGTGCCAGCAGTTTTCGGCGGGGCTATTCCTACGAGCAGTACTTC
CASSFRRGYSYEQYF
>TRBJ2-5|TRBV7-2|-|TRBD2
TGTGCCAGCAGCTTATGGGTGGGAGGGAACCAAGAGACCCAGTACTTC
CASSLWVGGNQETQYF
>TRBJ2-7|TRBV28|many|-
TGTGCCAGCAGCCGCGGGACAGCCTACCCCTACGAGCAGTACTTC
CASSRGTAYPYEQYF
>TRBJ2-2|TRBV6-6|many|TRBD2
TGTGCCAGCAGTTACGGGTCGGTACTAGCGGCTACCGGGGAGCTGTTTTTT
CASSYGSVLAATGELFF
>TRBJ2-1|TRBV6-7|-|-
TGTGCCAGCAGGTCGAGGGGGAATGAGCAGTTCTTC
CASRSRGNEQFF
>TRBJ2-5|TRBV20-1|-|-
TGCAGTGCTAGAGAGAGGAGGGAGACCCAGTACTTC
CSARERRETQYF
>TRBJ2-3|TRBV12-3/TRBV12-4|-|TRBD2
TGTGCCAGCAGCCCTCCCCCGGGACTAGCGGGCACAGATACGCAGTATTTT
CASSPPPGLAGTDTQYF
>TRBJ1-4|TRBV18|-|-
TGTGCCAGCTCACCCGACAGGACGAGGGAAAAACTGTTTTTT
CASSPDRTREKLFF
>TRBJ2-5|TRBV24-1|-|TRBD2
TGTGCCACCGGGGGACTAGCGGGGGAAGAGACCCAGTGCTTC
CATGGLAGEETQCF
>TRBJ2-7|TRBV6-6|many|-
TGTGCCAGCAGTCACGAGGGGGGCGCCTACGAGCAGTACTTC
CASSHEGGAYEQYF
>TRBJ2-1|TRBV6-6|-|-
TGTGCCAGCAGTCACTCCCCTCAGCGGCAGTCGTACAATGAGCAGTCCTTC
CASSHSPQRQSYNEQSF
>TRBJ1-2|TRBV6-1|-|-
TGTGCCAGCAGTGAATCCAACAACCCACTCTTCTATGGCTACACCTTC
CASSESNNPLFYGYTF
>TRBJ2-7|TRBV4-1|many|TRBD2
TGCGCCAGCAGCCAGCCTGGACTAGCGGACTACGAGCAGTACTTC
CASSQPGLADYEQYF
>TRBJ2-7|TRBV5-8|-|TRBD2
TGTGCCAGCAGCCGCGGGGAGGGCCTGGAGCAGTACTTC
CASSRGEGLEQYF
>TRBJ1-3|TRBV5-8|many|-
TGTGCCAGCAGCTTGGGGAGCTTTAACTCTGGAAACACCATATATTTT
CASSLGSFNSGNTIYF
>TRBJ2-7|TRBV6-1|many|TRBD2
TGTGCCAGCAGCGCCAACAGACTAGCGGGGTACGCCTACGAGCAGTACTTC
CASSANRLAGYAYEQYF
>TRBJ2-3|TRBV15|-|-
TGTGCCACCAGCTCTAGGGAGGCCAGCACAGATACGCAGTATTTT
CATSSREASTDTQYF
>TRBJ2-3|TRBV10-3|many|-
TGTGCCACCGGGACCCCGGGCCCGGGGGCAGATACGCAGTATTTT
CATGTPGPGADTQYF
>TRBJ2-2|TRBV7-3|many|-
TGTGCCAGCAGCTTATCCCGTAGTCTCACCGGGGAGCTGTTTTTT
CASSLSRSLTGELFF
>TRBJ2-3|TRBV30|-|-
TGTGCCTGGGGGGTTAATCCAAGGCCCTCAGATACGCAGTATTTT
CAWGVNPRPSDTQYF
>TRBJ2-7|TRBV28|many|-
TGTGCCAGCATTCCCTCGGGGCCCTCCTACGAGCAGTACTTC
CASIPSGPSYEQYF
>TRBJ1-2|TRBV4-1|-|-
TGCGCCAGCAGCCAAACCCGGGGAAACACCTTC
CASSQTRGNTF
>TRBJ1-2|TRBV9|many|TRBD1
TGTGCCAGCAGCACCCAAGACAGGGGCTATGGCTACACCTTC
CASSTQDRGYGYTF
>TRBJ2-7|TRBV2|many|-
TGTGCCAGCAGTGACAGAACTAGCTCCTACGAGCAGTACTTC
CASSDRTSSYEQYF
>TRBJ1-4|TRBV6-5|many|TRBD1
TGTGCCAGCACGACAGGGACCCATGAAAAACTGTTTTTT
CASTTGTHEKLFF
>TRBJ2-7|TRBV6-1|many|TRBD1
TGTGCCAGCACCTCCCTAGGGACAGGATTCCACGAGCAGTACTTC
CASTSLGTGFHEQYF
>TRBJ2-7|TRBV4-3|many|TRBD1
TGCGCCAGCAGCCAAGCCGGACAGGGGTTGGGAGAGCAGTACTTC
CASSQAGQGLGEQYF
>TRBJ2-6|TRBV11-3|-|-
TGTGCCAGCAGCCCTAGTGAGGGGGCCAACGTCCTGACTTTC
CASSPSEGANVLTF
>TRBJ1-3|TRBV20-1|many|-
TGCAGTGCACCGGACAGAATCTCTGGAAACACCATATATTTT
CSAPDRISGNTIYF